Included here is one T cell receptor (beta chain) sequence, with context. What it recognizes is unknown. The data were taken from a study of shared clonotypes between healthy human individuals. Overall study findings and caveats: Roughly 5% of naive CD4 clonotypes were shared across a handful of donors. The study found lower generation probabilities in non-shared clonotypes than in those shared by all four donors.

Clones were sequenced by immunoSEQ multiplex PCR, and TCRdb holds only the in-frame ones, with some missing. The repertoire has 1.6 million or so clones, around 98.5% of them found once; the top ten carry about 0.4%. The V end was cut by 6 bases, the J end by 4 bases, with 19 bases between. The CDR3 extends over 16 amino acids. Germline-derived CDR1 and CDR2 are LNHDA and SQIVND (reference sequence). The study drew its donors from healthy HIV-negative adults without recent acute infections or vaccinations. Into CD45RA+ naive and CD45RA-negative memory subsets, the CD4+ cells were split. The V gene is TRBV19, the J gene TRBJ1-5; a possible D gene is TRBD1 (6 bases). This clonotype originated in a man aged 30-40 years in good health. Sequenced input: naive CD4+ T cells sorted from blood. Subset in this sample: CD45RA+ positively selected. DNA for the CDR3: TGTGCCAGTAGCAGAATCGACAGGAGGACAAATCAGCCCCAGCATTTT. Translation: CASSRIDRRTNQPQHF.